A single sample is the source of the 25 T cell receptor beta chains below, sequenced in a study of shared clonotypes between healthy human individuals. Some clones are missing from TCRdb's copy, which holds only in-frame ones; the method was immunoSEQ multiplex PCR. Of about 600,000 clones listed, around 97% are singletons. Sequencing used naive CD4+ T cells sorted from blood. Subset of the sample: CD45RA+ positively selected. The receptors come from a young woman in good health.

V is TRBV5-1 and J is TRBJ2-5; 7 nucleotides match TRBD1. CDR3 length: 14 residues. V gave up 4 bases and J gave up 5 bases; unmatched junction bases: 8. Germline-derived CDR1 and CDR2 are SGHRS and YFSETQ. The CDR3 region is CASSLDRLGETQYF. The CDR3 nucleotides read TGCGCCAGCAGCCTGGACAGGCTGGGGGAGACCCAGTACTTC.

The rearrangement joins TRBV15 to TRBJ2-5; D perhaps matches TRBD2 (5 bases). Per the germline V gene, CDR1 is LNHNV and CDR2 is YYDKDF (reference sequence). The CDR3 runs 14 residues. With 5 bases removed from V and 0 bases from J, the gap between germline ends came to 10 bases. CDR3 in amino acids: CATSQEADQETQYF. CDR3 nucleotide sequence: TGTGCCACCAGCCAGGAGGCCGACCAAGAGACCCAGTACTTC.

This rearrangement joins TRBV5-1 to TRBJ1-3; D is undetermined. V lost 3 bases and J 2 bases, leaving 9 bases between the germline ends. The CDR3 is 14 amino acids. In germline, CDR1 is SGHRS, CDR2 YFSETQ. The CDR3 sequence is CASSSDPPGNTIYF. DNA of the CDR3: TGCGCCAGCAGCTCGGACCCGCCTGGAAACACCATATATTTT. The variable domain in full, with the rest retrieved from reference TRBV5-1 and TRBJ1-3, is KAGVTQTPRYLIKTRGQQVTLSCSPISGHRSVSWYQQTPGQGLQFLFEYFSETQRNKGNFPGRFSGRQFSNSRSEMNVSTLELGDSALYLCASSSDPPGNTIYFGEGSWLTVV.

The chain links TRBV19 to TRBJ2-2; D might be TRBD1 or TRBD2, each matching 5 bases. CDR1 is LNHDA, CDR2 SQIVND, per germline (reference sequence). This CDR3 comprises 16 residues. Deletions cut 7 bases from V and 0 bases from J, with 15 bases between. The CDR3 sequence is CASKIFGTANTGELFF. As DNA, the CDR3 is TGTGCCAGTAAAATTTTCGGGACGGCGAACACCGGGGAGCTGTTTTTT.

Note on this clone: One junction end does not reproduce the germline sequence, and a read error may be involved. The V and J genes are TRBV6-5 and TRBJ1-6; D might be TRBD1 (6 bases). The CDR3 spans 15 residues. CDR1 is MNHEY and CDR2 is SVGAGI in the germline V gene. In DNA form, the CDR3 reads TGTGCCAGCAGTCTACGGACAGTTCTTAATTCAGCCCTCCACTTT. Protein sequence: CASSLRTVLNSALHF.

The chain couples TRBV4-2 to TRBJ2-2; no definite D call. This CDR3 region has 14 residues. The V gene's germline CDR1 is LGHNA and CDR2 YNFKEQ. The ends were cut back, 2 bases at V and 3 bases at J, with 7 bases in the middle. CDR3 amino acids: CASSQTEDTGELFF. Here the CDR3 DNA reads TGTGCCAGCAGCCAAACAGAAGACACCGGGGAGCTGTTTTTT.

The J gene is TRBJ2-7, the V gene TRBV7-8; 8 bases match TRBD1. This CDR3 is 13 amino acids long. The junction had 8 bases not matched to a gene; V was cut back by 10 bases and J by 3 bases. Looked up from germline, CDR1 is SGHVS and CDR2 is FQNEAQ. CDR3 protein: CAIPDRVGYEQYF. CDR3 in DNA: TGTGCCATCCCGGACAGGGTTGGCTACGAGCAGTACTTC. Full variable domain (outside the CDR3, taken from reference TRBV7-8 and TRBJ2-7): GAGVSQSPRYKVAKRGQDVALRCDPISGHVSLFWYQQALGQGPEFLTYFQNEAQLDKSGLPSDRFFAERPEGSVSTLKIQRTQQEDSAVYLCAIPDRVGYEQYFGPGTRLTVT.

The chain has TRBV5-1 and TRBJ1-1; D possibly corresponds to TRBD1 (5 bases). The ends were cut back, 4 bases at V and 4 bases at J, with 14 bases in the middle. The CDR3 is 14 amino acids. The germline gives CDR1 SGHRS, CDR2 YFSETQ. CDR3 nucleotide sequence: TGCGCCAGCAGCCCACAGGCCCGGGGCACTGAAGCTTTCTTT. Translating gives CASSPQARGTEAFF.

The chain is built from TRBV19 and TRBJ1-1, with a tentative D call TRBD1 (6 bases). Trimming pared 4 bases from V and 5 bases from J, leaving 11 bases between. From germline, CDR1 is LNHDA and CDR2 SQIVND (reference sequence). CDR3 length equals 13 residues. Written as DNA, the CDR3 is TGTGCCAGTAGTACGACAGGTAGGACTGAAGCTTTCTTT. This codes for CASSTTGRTEAFF.

V usage is TRBV2 and J usage is TRBJ2-1; 9 bases align to TRBD2. Germline loops: CDR1 SNHLY, CDR2 FYNNEI. V shed 6 bases and J 3 bases; nucleotides not matched to a gene: 6. The CDR3 extends over 15 amino acids. This CDR3 reads CASRERLAVYNEQFF. The DNA for the CDR3 is TGTGCCAGCAGGGAACGACTAGCGGTCTACAATGAGCAGTTCTTC.

This chain links TRBV7-6 with TRBJ1-5, with TRBD1 matching 7 bases. With V trimmed by 4 bases and J by 5 bases, 8 bases remained unmatched. In germline, CDR1 is SGHVS, CDR2 FNYEAQ. This CDR3 is 15 amino acids long. CDR3 region: CASSSESRGDQPQHF. DNA for the CDR3: TGTGCCAGCAGCTCCGAATCCAGGGGGGATCAGCCCCAGCATTTT.

V and J are TRBV5-1 and TRBJ2-1, with 11 positions matching TRBD1. Germline lookup yields CDR1 SGHRS and CDR2 YFSETQ. The CDR3 runs 16 residues. V shed 2 bases and J 4 bases; nucleotides not matched to a gene: 5. CDR3 sequence reads: CASSLPGQGAYNEQFF. The CDR3, as DNA: TGCGCCAGCAGCTTACCTGGACAGGGGGCATACAATGAGCAGTTCTTC.

This sequence joins TRBV5-4 and TRBJ1-2; the match to TRBD1 covers 9 bases. The CDR3 is made up of 14 amino acids. In germline, CDR1 is SGHNT, CDR2 YYREEE (reference sequence). V was pared by 4 bases and J by 5 bases, with 6 bases of the junction left unmatched. Here the CDR3 DNA reads TGTGCCAGCAGCCCGACAGGGGGTGGTTATGGCTACACCTTC. Its translation: CASSPTGGGYGYTF.

The V call is TRBV10-3, the J call TRBJ2-1; D gene unclear. The CDR3 has 15 residues. CDR1 is ENHRY, CDR2 SYGVKD, per germline. Trimming removed 2 bases from V and 0 bases from J, with 8 bases in between. In nucleotides, the CDR3 is TGTGCCATCAGTGAGAGGAGCAGCTCCTACAATGAGCAGTTCTTC. This gives the protein CAISERSSSYNEQFF.

The rearrangement links TRBV27 to TRBJ2-7; D unclear. The length of the CDR3 is 14 residues. The V end was cut by 8 bases, the J end by 3 bases, with 17 bases between. Germline loops: CDR1 MNHEY, CDR2 SMNVEV (reference sequence). This CDR3 is CASPHLTTGYEQYF. The CDR3 DNA sequence: TGTGCCAGCCCTCATCTTACCACTGGCTACGAGCAGTACTTC.

V and J are TRBV6-6 and TRBJ2-3; TRBD1 aligns across 8 bases. Germline assignment: CDR1 MNHNY and CDR2 SVGAGI (reference sequence). This CDR3 has 15 residues. The trim removed 11 bases at V and 1 base at J, leaving 11 bases unmatched. The CDR3 spells CAGFQGALGTDTQYF. CDR3 nucleotides: TGTGCCGGGTTCCAGGGGGCGCTGGGCACAGATACGCAGTATTTT.

The chain combines TRBV6-1 with TRBJ1-5; D call uncertain. Between the trimmed V and J ends, which lost 7 bases and 4 bases, there was a span of 11 bases. CDR1 MNHNS and CDR2 SASEGT come from the germline V gene. CDR3 length equals 13 residues. CDR3 in DNA: TGTGCCAGCACCCTCGTACTTAATCAGCCCCAGCATTTT. Its protein is CASTLVLNQPQHF.

The chain combines TRBV28 with TRBJ1-3; D is uncertain. From germline, CDR1 is MDHEN and CDR2 SYDVKM. Trimming removed 6 bases from V and 7 bases from J, with 19 bases in between. The CDR3 runs to 15 residues. CDR3 loop: CASRDTRPTRNTIYF. CDR3 sequence (DNA): TGTGCCAGCAGGGATACCCGACCAACTCGGAACACCATATATTTT.

This clone was picked up one time. V usage is TRBV14 and J usage is TRBJ2-5, with 9 bases fitting TRBD2. The CDR3 extends over 16 amino acids. V shed 1 base, J shed 5 bases, and the junction held 8 bases outside the gene matches. Germline V gene sequence: CDR1 SGHDN, CDR2 FVKESK. This CDR3 reads CASSQVSGSSVETQYF. Here the CDR3 DNA reads TGTGCCAGCAGCCAAGTTAGCGGGAGCTCTGTTGAGACCCAGTACTTC.

The CDR3 sequence is CASSTGTSDSYEQYF. The DNA of the CDR3 is TGCGCCAGCAGCACCGGGACTAGCGACTCCTACGAGCAGTACTTC. V and J are TRBV5-1 and TRBJ2-7; TRBD2 aligns across 10 bases. The CDR3 runs to 15 residues. V lost 4 bases and J lost 0; bases outside the gene matches: 4. From germline, CDR1 is SGHRS and CDR2 YFSETQ.

The chain combines TRBV7-9 with TRBJ2-3, with D possibly TRBD1 on 5 matching bases. V was pared by 1 base and J by 6 bases, with 11 bases between. The CDR3 has 14 residues. CDR1 SEHNR and CDR2 FQNEAQ come from the germline V gene (reference sequence). CDR3 in amino acids: CASSLGGKVDTQYF. CDR3 nucleotide sequence: TGTGCCAGCAGCTTAGGGGGCAAGGTGGATACGCAGTATTTT.

The chain combines TRBV5-1 with TRBJ2-6; 10 bases match TRBD1. Germline CDR1 is SGHRS and CDR2 is YFSETQ. V gave up 4 bases and J gave up 3 bases; unmatched junction bases: 7. This CDR3 comprises 17 residues. For the CDR3, the DNA is TGCGCCAGCAGCACGGGACAGGGGACGTTTGGGGCCAACGTCCTGACTTTC. This translates into CASSTGQGTFGANVLTF.

The V gene is TRBV28, the J gene TRBJ1-3, with D maybe TRBD1 (6 bases). This CDR3 has 14 residues. Trimming pared 7 bases from V and 0 bases from J, leaving 10 bases between. Germline V CDR1 and CDR2: MDHEN, SYDVKM. The CDR3 here is CASNDRLSGNTIYF. CDR3 DNA: TGTGCCAGCAACGACAGGCTCTCTGGAAACACCATATATTTT.

This clone was seen more than once but under ten times. The rearrangement uses TRBV19 and TRBJ2-2; D might be TRBD1 or TRBD2, each matching 5 bases. The CDR3 consists of 17 residues. Germline V gives CDR1 LNHDA, CDR2 SQIVND (reference sequence). Trimming shortened V by 6 bases and J by 0 bases, and 17 bases separated the two germline ends. The CDR3 DNA reads TGTGCCAGTAGCAACAATCCGGGGCGATCGAACACCGGGGAGCTGTTTTTT. Translating it yields CASSNNPGRSNTGELFF.

The chain uses TRBV30 and TRBJ2-6; D possibly corresponds to TRBD2 (6 bases). Germline assignment: CDR1 GTSNPN and CDR2 SVGIG (reference sequence). Trimming cost V 2 bases and J 1 base, with 24 bases left between them. This CDR3 spans 20 amino acids. The CDR3 DNA reads as TGTGCCTGGAGTACGCCCCTCGGGACTTTAGCCTCTTCTGGGGCCAACGTCCTGACTTTC. It encodes CAWSTPLGTLASSGANVLTF.